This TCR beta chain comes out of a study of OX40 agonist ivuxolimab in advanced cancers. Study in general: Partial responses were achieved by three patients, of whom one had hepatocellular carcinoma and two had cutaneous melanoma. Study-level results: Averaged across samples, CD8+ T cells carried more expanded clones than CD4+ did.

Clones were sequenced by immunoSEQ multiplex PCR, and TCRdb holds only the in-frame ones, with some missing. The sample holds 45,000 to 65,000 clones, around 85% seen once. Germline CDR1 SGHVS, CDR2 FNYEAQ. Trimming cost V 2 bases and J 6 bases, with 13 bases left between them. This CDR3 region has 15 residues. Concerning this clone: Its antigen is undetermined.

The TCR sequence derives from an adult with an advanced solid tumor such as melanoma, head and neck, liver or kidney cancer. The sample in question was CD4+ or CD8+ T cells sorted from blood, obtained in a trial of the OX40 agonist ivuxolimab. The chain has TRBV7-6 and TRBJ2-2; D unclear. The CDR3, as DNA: TGTGCCAGCAGCTTATTTTTGGCAATGGCCGGGGAGCTGTTTTTT. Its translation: CASSLFLAMAGELFF.